The T cell receptor (beta chain) under discussion was sequenced for a study of cytomegalovirus exposure and HLA in healthy donors. PCR employed 60 Vbeta and 13 Jbeta primers. Method: immunoSEQ multiplex PCR; TCRdb's copy keeps in-frame clones and lacks some. The sample consists of roughly 150,000 clones, about 75% of them appearing once. CDR1 is SGHDT and CDR2 is YYEEEE in the germline V gene. Trimming shortened V by 0 bases and J by 0 bases, and 14 bases separated the two germline ends. This CDR3 has 17 residues. The donors (healthy individuals) were bone marrow donors. The donors, nominally healthy at sampling, likely had unrecorded immune exposures.

The genes are TRBV5-6 and TRBJ2-3, with D possibly being TRBD1 (5 bases). Sequencing was carried out using PBMCs. The sequence was collected from a woman aged 25 to 39 in good health and CMV-seronegative. As DNA, the CDR3 is TGTGCCAGCAGCTTGGAAAGGGGCCTTCCTAGCACAGATACGCAGTATTTT. Protein: CASSLERGLPSTDTQYF.